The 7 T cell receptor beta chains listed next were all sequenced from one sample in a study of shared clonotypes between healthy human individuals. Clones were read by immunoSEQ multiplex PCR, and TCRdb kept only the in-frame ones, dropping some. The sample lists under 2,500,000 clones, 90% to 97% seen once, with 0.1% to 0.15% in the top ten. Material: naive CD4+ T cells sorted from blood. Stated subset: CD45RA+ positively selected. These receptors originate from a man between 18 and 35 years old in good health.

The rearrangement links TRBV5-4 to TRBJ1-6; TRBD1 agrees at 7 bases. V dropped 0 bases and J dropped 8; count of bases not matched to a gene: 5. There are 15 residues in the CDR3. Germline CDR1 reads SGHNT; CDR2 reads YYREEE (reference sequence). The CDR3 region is CASSLDEGAHSPLHF. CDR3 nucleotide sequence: TGTGCCAGCAGCTTGGATGAGGGGGCGCATTCACCCCTCCACTTT.

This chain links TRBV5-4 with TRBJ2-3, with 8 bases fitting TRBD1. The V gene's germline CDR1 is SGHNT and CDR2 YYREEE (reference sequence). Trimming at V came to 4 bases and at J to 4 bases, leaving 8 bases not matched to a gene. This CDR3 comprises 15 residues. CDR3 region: CASSIGQGRADTQYF. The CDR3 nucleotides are TGTGCCAGCAGCATCGGACAGGGTCGGGCAGATACGCAGTATTTT.

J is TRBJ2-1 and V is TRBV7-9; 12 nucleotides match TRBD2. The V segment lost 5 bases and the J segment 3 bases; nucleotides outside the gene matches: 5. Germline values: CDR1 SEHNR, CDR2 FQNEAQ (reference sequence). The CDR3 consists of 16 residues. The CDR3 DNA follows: TGTGCCAGCAGCCGACGGGGACTAGCGGGCTACAATGAGCAGTTCTTC. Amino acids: CASSRRGLAGYNEQFF.

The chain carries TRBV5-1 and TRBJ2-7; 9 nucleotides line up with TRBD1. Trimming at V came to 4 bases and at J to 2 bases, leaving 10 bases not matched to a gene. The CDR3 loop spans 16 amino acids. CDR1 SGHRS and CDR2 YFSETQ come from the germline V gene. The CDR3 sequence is CASSRGADRGTYEQYF. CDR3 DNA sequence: TGCGCCAGCAGCCGGGGGGCGGACAGGGGTACCTACGAGCAGTACTTC.

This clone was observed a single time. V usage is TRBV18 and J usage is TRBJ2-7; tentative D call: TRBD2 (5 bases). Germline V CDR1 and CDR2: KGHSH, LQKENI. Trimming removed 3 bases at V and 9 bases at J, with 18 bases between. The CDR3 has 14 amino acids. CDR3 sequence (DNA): TGTGCCAGCTCACCGTCCACGGAGGTTTATGGGCAGTACTTC. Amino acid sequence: CASSPSTEVYGQYF.

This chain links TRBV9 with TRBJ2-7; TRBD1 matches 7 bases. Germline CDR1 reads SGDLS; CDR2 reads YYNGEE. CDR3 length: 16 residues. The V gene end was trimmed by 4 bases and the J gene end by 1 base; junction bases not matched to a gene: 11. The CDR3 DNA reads TGTGCCAGCAGCCCCAGACAGGGATCAGCTTCCTACGAGCAGTACTTC. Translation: CASSPRQGSASYEQYF.

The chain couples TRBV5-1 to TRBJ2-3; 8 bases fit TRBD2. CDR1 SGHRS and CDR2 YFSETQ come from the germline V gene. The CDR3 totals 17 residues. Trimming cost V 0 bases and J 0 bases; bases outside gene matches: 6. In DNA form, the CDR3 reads TGCGCCAGCAGCTTGGCAACGGGGGGGCCTAGCACAGATACGCAGTATTTT. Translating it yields CASSLATGGPSTDTQYF.